This is a list of T cell receptor beta chains from one sample in a study of blood T cell repertoires in COVID-19. Profiling relied on immunoSEQ multiplex PCR, and the TCRdb table lists in-frame clones only, not all of them. Of a few hundred thousand clones in the sample, around 90% were seen once. The material sequenced was PBMCs or T cells enriched from blood (not recorded which). The receptors were sampled from a woman between 25 and 40 years old who had recovered from COVID-19. Each CDR3 is given with its conserved first and last residue. The order of the fields is D gene, J gene, clone size, V gene, CDR3 protein, CDR3 DNA. The D gene is left open where the match is weak. A row's size may be missing; if present it is once, few, many or a size class.

NA TRBJ2-3 NA TRBV5-1 CASSVDNFPRDTQYF TGCGCCAGCAGCGTGGACAACTTCCCTAGGGATACGCAGTATTTT
TRBD1 TRBJ1-4 once TRBV4-1 CASSQDWAGGNEKLFF TGCGCCAGCAGCCAAGATTGGGCAGGGGGCAATGAAAAACTGTTTTTT
NA TRBJ1-6 NA TRBV2 CASGNFGLSPLHF TGTGCCAGCGGGAACTTTGGACTCTCACCCCTCCACTTT
NA TRBJ2-7 NA TRBV7-2 CASSLSPRDEQYF TGTGCCAGCAGCTTGAGCCCTAGAGACGAGCAGTACTTC
NA TRBJ2-3 NA TRBV28 CASSLGVMVAGTDTQYF TGTGCCAGCAGTTTAGGTGTGATGGTCGCGGGCACAGATACGCAGTATTTT
NA TRBJ2-3 NA TRBV7-2 CASSPRTGGDTQYF TGTGCCAGCAGTCCGAGGACTGGCGGAGATACGCAGTATTTT
TRBD1 TRBJ1-2 once TRBV4-1 CASSQVPKTGGYGYTF TGCGCCAGCAGCCAAGTCCCCAAGACAGGGGGCTATGGCTACACCTTC
NA TRBJ2-5 NA TRBV5-4 CASSFAGRGGTQYF TGTGCCAGCAGCTTCGCCGGACGGGGTGGGACCCAGTACTTC
NA TRBJ1-5 NA TRBV14 CASSYGGGQPQHF TGTGCCAGCAGCTATGGGGGAGGCCAGCCCCAGCATTTT
TRBD2 TRBJ2-3 NA TRBV5-1 CASSILAGATDTQYF TGCGCCAGCAGCATTCTAGCGGGGGCCACAGATACGCAGTATTTT
NA TRBJ1-1 NA TRBV27 CASMLGAEAFF TGTGCCAGCATGTTGGGAGCTGAAGCTTTCTTT
NA TRBJ2-7 NA TRBV11-3 CASSLQGYEQYF TGTGCCAGCAGCTTACAGGGCTACGAGCAGTACTTC
NA TRBJ2-7 NA TRBV12-3/TRBV12-4 CASSLLRVNEQYF TGTGCCAGCAGTTTATTACGGGTGAACGAGCAGTACTTC
NA TRBJ2-1 NA TRBV7-2 CASSLESWGGEQFF TGTGCCAGCAGCTTAGAATCGTGGGGCGGTGAGCAGTTCTTC
NA TRBJ2-1 NA TRBV7-9 CASSPKRHGQFF TGTGCCAGCAGCCCTAAGCGGCATGGGCAGTTCTTC
NA TRBJ1-4 NA TRBV7-3 CASSLGDNNEKLFF TGTGCCAGCAGCTTAGGGGACAACAATGAAAAACTGTTTTTT
NA TRBJ1-2 NA TRBV7-6 CASDRGDGYGYTF TGTGCCAGCGACCGGGGGGATGGCTATGGCTACACCTTC
TRBD1 TRBJ1-5 NA TRBV6-5 CASSTRQGPGGPQHF TGTGCCAGCAGTACGAGACAGGGACCTGGAGGGCCCCAGCATTTT
NA TRBJ2-7 NA TRBV4-1 CASSQGGSSYEQYF TGCGCCAGCAGCCAAGGCGGCTCCTCCTACGAGCAGTACTTC
NA TRBJ1-1 NA TRBV4-1 CASSLRDTDTEAFF TGCGCCAGCAGCCTCCGGGACACCGACACTGAAGCTTTCTTT
NA TRBJ2-7 NA TRBV5-1 CASSLAAGETYEQYF TGCGCCAGCAGCTTGGCGGCAGGGGAGACCTACGAGCAGTACTTC
TRBD2 TRBJ2-2 once TRBV18 CASSPLPFSGGPNTGELFF TGTGCCAGCTCACCACTCCCTTTTAGCGGGGGACCCAACACCGGGGAGCTGTTTTTT
NA TRBJ1-5 NA TRBV10-3 CAISDSGNQPQHF TGTGCCATCAGTGACTCCGGCAATCAGCCCCAGCATTTT
NA TRBJ2-7 NA TRBV19 CASSPAHRGGEQYF TGTGCCAGTAGTCCGGCGCACAGGGGAGGAGAGCAGTACTTC
NA TRBJ1-2 NA TRBV18 CASSPEGVFGYTF TGTGCCAGCTCACCCGAAGGGGTTTTCGGCTACACCTTC
NA TRBJ1-5 NA TRBV7-5 CARSLLGTGGSQPQHF TGTGCCAGAAGCTTACTCGGGACAGGGGGGAGTCAGCCCCAGCATTTT
TRBD2 TRBJ2-1 NA TRBV6-2/TRBV6-3 CASSQGLADQFF TGTGCCAGCAGTCAGGGACTAGCGGATCAGTTCTTC
NA TRBJ2-3 NA TRBV18 CASSPTGTDTQYF TGTGCCAGCTCACCTACTGGCACAGATACGCAGTATTTT
TRBD2 TRBJ2-3 NA TRBV4-2 CASSQGSLAGFTDTQYF TGTGCCAGCAGCCAAGGTTCTCTAGCGGGTTTCACAGATACGCAGTATTTT
NA TRBJ2-1 NA TRBV5-1 CASSLAPGAVGSEQFF TGCGCCAGCAGCTTGGCTCCAGGGGCAGTGGGCAGTGAGCAGTTCTTC
NA TRBJ2-5 NA TRBV7-8 CASGVETGRETQYF TGTGCCAGCGGGGTCGAGACAGGTCGAGAGACCCAGTACTTC
TRBD1 TRBJ1-3 NA TRBV7-2 CASSLEGGMGNTIYF TGTGCCAGCAGCTTAGAAGGGGGCATGGGAAACACCATATATTTT
NA TRBJ2-7 NA TRBV2 CASRPGSTYEQYF TGTGCCAGCAGACCGGGTTCTACCTACGAGCAGTACTTC
NA TRBJ2-1 NA TRBV6-2/TRBV6-3 CASSYSPRVSYNEQFF TGTGCCAGCAGTTACTCGCCCCGGGTATCCTACAATGAGCAGTTCTTC
NA TRBJ2-5 NA TRBV5-1 CASSGYQETQYF TGCGCCAGCAGCGGCTACCAAGAGACCCAGTACTTC
NA TRBJ2-1 NA TRBV21-1 CASSKKAGQGFYNEQFF TGTGCCAGCAGCAAAAAGGCGGGACAGGGGTTCTACAATGAGCAGTTCTTC
TRBD2 TRBJ2-2 NA TRBV19 CASKGLAATGELFF TGTGCCAGTAAGGGACTAGCGGCAACCGGGGAGCTGTTTTTT
NA TRBJ2-7 NA TRBV5-4 CASSLVGGEQYF TGTGCCAGCAGCTTGGTTGGAGGCGAGCAGTACTTC
NA TRBJ2-5 NA TRBV4-2 CASSQGSGVKETQYF TGTGCCAGCAGCCAAGGCTCGGGGGTTAAAGAGACCCAGTACTTC
NA TRBJ2-7 NA TRBV7-2 CASSPAVYPYEQYF TGTGCCAGCAGCCCGGCGGTTTACCCCTACGAGCAGTACTTC
TRBD2 TRBJ2-7 NA TRBV5-4 CASSLAGGGLGYEQYF TGTGCCAGCAGCTTGGCGGGAGGGGGGTTAGGCTACGAGCAGTACTTC
TRBD1 TRBJ1-1 NA TRBV10-3 CAIKSGTGGRNTEAFF TGTGCCATCAAGTCGGGGACAGGGGGCCGGAACACTGAAGCTTTCTTT
TRBD2 TRBJ2-3 NA TRBV28 CASSYLLREGTDTQYF TGTGCCAGCAGTTACCTCCTGCGGGAGGGCACAGATACGCAGTATTTT
NA TRBJ1-1 NA TRBV19 CASRNRVGNTEAFF TGTGCCAGTAGGAACAGGGTGGGGAACACTGAAGCTTTCTTT
NA TRBJ1-6 NA TRBV23-1 CASSQGRTYNSPLHF TGCGCCAGCAGTCAGGGGAGGACCTATAATTCACCCCTCCACTTT
TRBD2 TRBJ2-2 NA TRBV7-8 CASSDRRLAVTGELFF TGTGCCAGCAGCGATCGAAGACTAGCGGTTACCGGGGAGCTGTTTTTT
TRBD1 TRBJ1-2 NA TRBV2 CASTGQGGLRGYTF TGTGCCAGCACGGGGCAGGGGGGTTTACGCGGCTACACCTTC
TRBD1 TRBJ1-6 NA TRBV30 CAWSVQGLRNSPLHF TGTGCCTGGAGTGTACAGGGGCTGAGGAATTCACCCCTCCACTTT
NA TRBJ2-2 NA TRBV4-1 CASKFDRTNTGELFF TGCGCCAGCAAATTTGACAGGACGAACACCGGGGAGCTGTTTTTT
NA TRBJ1-2 NA TRBV4-2 CASSQEYGGGDGGYTF TGTGCCAGCAGCCAAGAGTACGGGGGTGGGGATGGAGGCTACACCTTC
NA TRBJ1-2 NA TRBV28 CASQGNMDYGYTF TGTGCCAGTCAGGGGAATATGGACTATGGCTACACCTTC
NA TRBJ1-2 NA TRBV3-1/TRBV3-2 CASSQGLAVNYGYTF TGTGCCAGCAGCCAAGGGCTCGCAGTGAACTATGGCTACACCTTC